This TCR beta chain derives from a study of cytomegalovirus exposure and HLA in healthy donors (dated by TCRdb to about 2017). Notes on the research overall: In an earlier analysis of 550 to 750 of the donors, 250 to 350 Gb of sequence data and 100 million or so unique TCR beta sequences from approximately 180 million T cells were reported. Every repertoire in the discovery cohort had been generated on one and the same sequencing platform. The later analysis used no new phenotypic data to find candidate immune exposures, relying instead on TCR beta sequences and their occurrence across donors. In a later analysis, previously published TCR beta repertoires from 670 or so donors were re-analyzed and high-resolution HLA genotyping was added so that TCR occurrence patterns could be studied. Both class I and class II loci were covered by HLA typing, at four-digit resolution. Genome-wide SNP genotypes for about 60% of the roughly 670 donors were used in a later genetic analysis, which treated that subset as a discovery cohort. The aim of the study was to test whether cataloging public T cell receptors could identify signatures of past pathogen exposure. A separate validation cohort of 100 to 150 different subjects was used in addition to the approximately 610-subject first cohort. Among some 400 genotyped donors of the cohort, an average of about 240,000 unique TCR beta nucleotide sequences were sequenced per donor, around 20% of them non-productive. Of the approximately 400 genotyped donors, 80% to 90% were placed in the genetic ancestry cluster associated with self-reported Caucasian donors. An early release covering more than 500 HLA-typed donors comprised about 300 gigabases of sequencing data and tens of millions of unique TCR sequences. In an earlier analysis of over 550 of the donors, high-throughput TCR beta sequencing was used to judge whether each TCR beta V gene segment behaved as functional or pseudogenic. Alongside the repertoire data, information on donor age, sex, ethnicity and CMV serostatus was compiled. A few DR-DQ haplotypes were handled as single units for association and clustering because linkage in the cohort was strong. The number of donors typed differed by locus, with about 629-640 for A, B, C, DRB1 and DQB1, 522 for DQA1, 600 to 610 for DPA1, and around 430 for DPB1. The study combined high-throughput TCR immunosequencing, statistical association of individual TCRs with disease status, and machine learning to predict cytomegalovirus infection status. The study profiled the T cell repertoires of hundreds of subjects by immunosequencing and related them to cytomegalovirus serostatus.

Comments on this clone: The antigen this receptor binds is unknown. One base away there is no much larger clone; base qualities are not given.

The germline V gene specifies MNHEY as CDR1 and SVGAGI as CDR2. Including cysteine and phenylalanine, the CDR3 has 12 amino acids. Of the read, only the CDR3 DNA is kept; its 36 bases are in frame from base 1. Trimming costs V 5 bases and J 12 bases, and their ends lie 16 bases apart. On the study overall, not on this receptor specifically: Broadly in line with IMGT annotations, most TCR beta V segments showed up in productive rearrangements about 90% or about 30% of the time in an earlier analysis of a few hundred of the donors. Roughly uniform sequencing depth across donors was assumed in presence/absence analyses, although this assumption may not hold. A cluster of highly shared sequence variants was judged likely to represent a technical artifact of the sequencing pipeline. In a later analysis, about 17,000 TCR beta sequences were associated with specific HLA alleles at a false discovery rate of 0.05. While some public TCRs were present in many individuals, most TCR sequences turned up only very rarely across donors. Some IMGT-functional V segments, including TRBV6-2 and TRBV6-3, could not be told apart with the 87-base-pair reads, so those segments were excluded. Compared with equally common non-associated chains, HLA-associated TCR beta chains in a later analysis were more clonally expanded and had lower generation probabilities. According to a later analysis, TCR association rates differed among HLA loci, with DRB1 alleles showing the most associated TCRs and HLA-C alleles showing the fewest. It was suggested by the authors that the approach could potentially be generalized to other disease states and immunological phenotypes. For the cohort, immune exposure information was limited to CMV serostatus. A further reported finding was that TCR beta sequences accurately predicted the HLA-A and HLA-B alleles for most subjects in the first cohort. A later genetic analysis reported fewer N-insertions in productive TCRs among donors in an Asian-associated ancestry cluster than the roughly 700-donor mean. Over 15 rarely observed V segments, including chromosome 9 orphons, were excluded from the earlier analysis of approximately 600 of the donors because counts were too low. A later analysis reported that several top co-occurrence clusters appeared linked to parvovirus B19, influenza, CMV and Epstein-Barr virus. In both the original and validation cohorts, the classifier was reported to diagnose cytomegalovirus status with high specificity and sensitivity. Because HLA typing was missing for some donors at each locus, association tests included only the typed subset. Linkage disequilibrium might explain the correlated functional status among segregating V segments, but an unknown experimental factor could not be excluded. A total of about 150 TCR beta chains were listed by the study as associated with cytomegalovirus. The cohort was sequenced for TCR beta chains only, and without alpha or paired-chain data the features that could be detected were limited. An association between a missense DCLRE1C variant and V-gene and J-gene trimming of TCR beta chains was found in a later genetic analysis and replicated in an independent cohort. Most CMV-associated TCR beta chains appeared to be HLA-restricted in a later analysis, and the HLA associations seemed to be driven largely by CMV exposure. In vitro tests confirmed that a few of the cytomegalovirus-associated TCR beta chains recognize cytomegalovirus antigens. Assigning TCR associations to individual alleles was difficult when HLA alleles, especially DR and DQ, strongly co-occurred.

In total, just over 650 healthy bone marrow donors made up the cohort. At the time of sampling, every cohort member was nominally healthy, though immune exposures that went unrecorded were likely present. The donor was CMV seronegative and belonged to the group of more than 300 seronegative cohort members. A peripheral blood sample was collected from each donor, and TCR beta sequencing was performed on peripheral blood mononuclear cells. The Qiagen DNeasy Blood Extraction Kit was used to extract genomic DNA from the blood cell samples. Library construction relied on the immunoSEQ multiplex PCR assay. A mixture of 60 forward primers for TCR Vbeta segments and 13 reverse primers for TCR Jbeta segments was used in the multiplex PCR. Amplification of the CDR3 region of rearranged TCR beta genes was performed with a multiplex PCR assay on genomic DNA. On the Illumina HiSeq System, the amplified TCR beta libraries were sequenced as 87-base-pair reads. In the original analysis: Across the 600 to 700 repertoires, a later analysis counted 78 million or so unique TCR beta chains, around 11 million of which were shared by at least two donors. Raw reads were error-corrected and collapsed into unique sequences by a nearest-neighbor algorithm in which closely related sequences were merged to remove PCR and sequencing errors. CDR3 sequences were aligned to IMGT reference sequences to assign V, D and J gene segments. Each retained sequence needed at least a six-nucleotide match to both a V gene segment and a J gene segment. A rearrangement was called productive if the CDR3 had no stop codons and remained in frame with V and J, and every other rearrangement was called non-productive. CDR3 was defined by IMGT convention, running from the second conserved V-encoded cysteine to the conserved J-encoded phenylalanine. The earlier analysis of 500 to 650 of the donors excluded any sequence lacking an unambiguous match to a single V gene segment. In an earlier analysis of 500 to 750 of the donors, V segments were called functional above 56.7% productive rearrangements and were called segregating when the between-donor standard deviation exceeded 5%. To diagnose cytomegalovirus status from the catalog of TCR beta chain sequences, a statistical classification framework was built. In a later analysis, V and J genes were assigned by comparing TCR nucleotide sequences against IMGT/GENE-DB human TR gene sequences. In a later analysis, CDR3 sequences and most-parsimonious VDJ recombination scenarios were assigned using the TCRdist pipeline. In a later analysis, each TCR beta chain was defined by its CDR3 amino acid sequence together with its V-gene family, and reads without a unique V-gene family were excluded. A later analysis removed 592 highly shared, low-generation-probability nucleotide sequences to deal with suspected cross-contamination and a sequencing artifact. For each public chain, a later analysis derived a clonal expansion index from normalized ranks of inferred template counts within each repertoire. Generation probabilities in a later analysis came from a VDJ recombination model fitted to out-of-frame rearrangements, and those results were checked against IGoR. Hypergeometric tests were used in a later analysis to score TCR-TCR, TCR-HLA and TCR-CMV co-occurrence, with a repertoire-size bias correction applied to the TCR pairs. A later analysis estimated false discovery rates by permuting HLA or CMV assignments 20 times. In a later analysis, co-occurring TCRs were grouped with DBSCAN, and TCRdist sequence similarity was added when clustering was performed within HLA-allele-positive subsets. Co-occurrence clustering excluded repertoires with fewer than 30,000 or more than 120,000 public chains, plus five with anomalous nucleotide sharing. Here the immuneACCESS table is served through TCRdb, limited to in-frame sequences with V and J called. Missing clones are a known gap in these copies; in checked studies unresolved V genes cover under half, and the rest lacks a known reason. The V and J calls and clone size are taken from that table; D and trimming were inferred from the DNA. For this sample there are 150,000 to 200,000 clones; 65% to 85% appear just once. The ten largest clonotypes hold approximately 1.4% of the sample.

The chain is made from TRBV6-5 and TRBJ1-1; a tentative D match to TRBD1 spans 6 bases. Sequencing input: PBMCs. This sequence was found in a woman younger than 35 in good health and CMV-seronegative. The CDR3 region reads CASSTGTRGSFF. The DNA reads as follows: TGTGCCAGCAGTACAGGGACAAGGGGATCTTTCTTT.